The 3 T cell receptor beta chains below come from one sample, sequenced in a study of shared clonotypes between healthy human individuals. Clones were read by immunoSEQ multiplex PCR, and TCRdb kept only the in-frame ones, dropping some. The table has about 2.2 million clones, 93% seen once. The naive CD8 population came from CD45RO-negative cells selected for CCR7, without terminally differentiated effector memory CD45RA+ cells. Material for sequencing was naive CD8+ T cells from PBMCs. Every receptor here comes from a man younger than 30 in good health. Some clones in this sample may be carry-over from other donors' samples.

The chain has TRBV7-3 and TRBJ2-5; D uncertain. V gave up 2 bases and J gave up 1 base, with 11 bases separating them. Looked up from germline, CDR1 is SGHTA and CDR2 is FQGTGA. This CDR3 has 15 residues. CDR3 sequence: CASSLVGSSQETQYF. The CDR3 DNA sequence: TGTGCCAGCAGCTTAGTGGGAAGCAGCCAAGAGACCCAGTACTTC.

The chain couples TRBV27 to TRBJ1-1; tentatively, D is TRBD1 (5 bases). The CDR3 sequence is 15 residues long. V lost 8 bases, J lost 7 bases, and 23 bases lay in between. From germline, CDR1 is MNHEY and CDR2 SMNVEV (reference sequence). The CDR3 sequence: CASRDRFTSGGEAFF. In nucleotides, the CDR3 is TGTGCCAGCCGAGACAGATTTACCAGTGGGGGTGAAGCTTTCTTT.

The CDR3: CASSQVPGGNYGYTF. For the CDR3, the DNA is TGTGCCAGCAGCCAAGTTCCGGGGGGGAACTATGGCTACACCTTC. The chain has TRBV14 and TRBJ1-2; TRBD1 might be the D (5 bases). The length of the CDR3 is 15 residues. Germline CDR1 reads SGHDN; CDR2 reads FVKESK. Trimming stripped 1 base from V and 2 bases from J, with 11 bases between.